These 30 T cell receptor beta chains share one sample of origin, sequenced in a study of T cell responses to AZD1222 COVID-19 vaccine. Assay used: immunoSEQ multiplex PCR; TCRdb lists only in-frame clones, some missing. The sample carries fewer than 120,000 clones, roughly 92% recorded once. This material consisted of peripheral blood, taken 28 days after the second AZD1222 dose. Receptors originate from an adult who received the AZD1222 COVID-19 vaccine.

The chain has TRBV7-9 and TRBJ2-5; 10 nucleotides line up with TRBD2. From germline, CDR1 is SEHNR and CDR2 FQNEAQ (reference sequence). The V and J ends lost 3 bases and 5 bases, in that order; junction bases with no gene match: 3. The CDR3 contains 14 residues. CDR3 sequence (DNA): TGTGCCAGCAGCTTCCCAGCGGGGGGGGAGACCCAGTACTTC. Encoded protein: CASSFPAGGETQYF.

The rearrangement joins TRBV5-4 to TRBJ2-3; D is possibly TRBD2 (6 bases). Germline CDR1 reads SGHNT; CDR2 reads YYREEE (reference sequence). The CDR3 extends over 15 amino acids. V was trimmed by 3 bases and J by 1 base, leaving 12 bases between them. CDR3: CASSSPGLRTDTQYF. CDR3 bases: TGTGCCAGCAGCTCACCGGGACTCCGCACAGATACGCAGTATTTT. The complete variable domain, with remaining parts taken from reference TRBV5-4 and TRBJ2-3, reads ETGVTQSPTHLIKTRGQQVTLRCSSQSGHNTVSWYQQALGQGPQFIFQYYREEENGRGNFPPRFSGLQFPNYSSELNVNALELDDSALYLCASSSPGLRTDTQYFGPGTRLTVL.

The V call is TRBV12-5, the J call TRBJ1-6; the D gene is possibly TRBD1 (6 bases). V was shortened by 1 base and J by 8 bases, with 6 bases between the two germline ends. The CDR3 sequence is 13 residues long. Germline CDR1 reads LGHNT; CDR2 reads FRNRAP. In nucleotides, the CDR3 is TGTGCTAGTGGTTTGGACAGGGATTCACCCCTCCACTTT. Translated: CASGLDRDSPLHF.

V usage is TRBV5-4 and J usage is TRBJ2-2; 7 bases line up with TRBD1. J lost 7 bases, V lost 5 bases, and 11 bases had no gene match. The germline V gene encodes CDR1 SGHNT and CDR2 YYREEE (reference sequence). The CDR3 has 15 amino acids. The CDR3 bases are TGTGCCAGCAGTTCTGAGGGGGCGCCGGACGGGGAGCTGTTTTTT. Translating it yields CASSSEGAPDGELFF.

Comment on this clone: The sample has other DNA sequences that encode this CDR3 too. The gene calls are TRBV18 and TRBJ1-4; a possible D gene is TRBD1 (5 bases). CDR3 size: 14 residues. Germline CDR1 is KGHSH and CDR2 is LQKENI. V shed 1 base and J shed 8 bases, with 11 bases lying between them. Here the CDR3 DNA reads TGTGCCAGCTCACCACGAGGGGCAGGGGAAAAACTGTTTTTT. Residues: CASSPRGAGEKLFF.

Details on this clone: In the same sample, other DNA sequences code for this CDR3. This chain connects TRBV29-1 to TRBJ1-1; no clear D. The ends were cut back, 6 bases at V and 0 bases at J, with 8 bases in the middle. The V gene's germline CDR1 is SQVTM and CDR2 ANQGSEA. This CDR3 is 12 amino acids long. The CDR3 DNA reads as TGCAGCGTGGGGAGGATGAACACTGAAGCTTTCTTT. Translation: CSVGRMNTEAFF. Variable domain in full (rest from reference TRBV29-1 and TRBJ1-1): SAVISQKPSRDICQRGTSLTIQCQVDSQVTMMFWYRQQPGQSLTLIATANQGSEATYESGFVIDKFPISRPNLTFSTLTVSNMSPEDSSIYLCSVGRMNTEAFFGQGTRLTVV.

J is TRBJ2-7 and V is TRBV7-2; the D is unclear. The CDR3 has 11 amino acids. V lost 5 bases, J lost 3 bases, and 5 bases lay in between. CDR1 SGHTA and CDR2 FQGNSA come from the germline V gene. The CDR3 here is CASSRIYEQYF. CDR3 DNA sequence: TGTGCCAGCAGCCGGATCTACGAGCAGTACTTC.

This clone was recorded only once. The CDR3 protein is CASSLGGGQPQHF. CDR3 sequence (DNA): TGTGCCAGCAGCTTAGGGGGGGGTCAGCCCCAGCATTTT. The gene calls are TRBV7-2 and TRBJ1-5; perhaps TRBD1 as D (5 bases). Deletions cut 1 base from V and 6 bases from J, with 7 bases between. This CDR3 contains 13 residues. Germline loops: CDR1 SGHTA, CDR2 FQGNSA.

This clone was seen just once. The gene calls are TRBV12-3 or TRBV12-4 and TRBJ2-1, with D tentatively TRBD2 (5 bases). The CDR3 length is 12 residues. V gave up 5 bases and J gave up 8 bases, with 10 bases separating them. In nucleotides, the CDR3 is TGTGCCAGCAGTCCAGCGGTCGATGAGCAGTTCTTC. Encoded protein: CASSPAVDEQFF.

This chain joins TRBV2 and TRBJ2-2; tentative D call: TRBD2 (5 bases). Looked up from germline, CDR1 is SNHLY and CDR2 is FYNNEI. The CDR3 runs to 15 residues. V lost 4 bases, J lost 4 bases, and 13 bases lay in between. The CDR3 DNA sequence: TGTGCCAGCAGTGTGAACGGCCGGGGCACCGGGGAGCTGTTTTTT. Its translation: CASSVNGRGTGELFF.

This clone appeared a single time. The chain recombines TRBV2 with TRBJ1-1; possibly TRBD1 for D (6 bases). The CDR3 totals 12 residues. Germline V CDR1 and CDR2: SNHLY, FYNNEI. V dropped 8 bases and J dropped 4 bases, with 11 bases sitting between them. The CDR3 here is CASPDRATEAFF. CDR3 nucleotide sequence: TGTGCCAGCCCGGACAGAGCCACTGAAGCTTTCTTT.

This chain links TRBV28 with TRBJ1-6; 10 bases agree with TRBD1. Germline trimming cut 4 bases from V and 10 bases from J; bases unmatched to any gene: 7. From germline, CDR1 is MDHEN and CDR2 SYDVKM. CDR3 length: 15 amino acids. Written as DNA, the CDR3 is TGTGCCAGCAGTTCCAACCGGGACAGGGGATCACCCCTCCACTTT. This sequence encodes CASSSNRDRGSPLHF.

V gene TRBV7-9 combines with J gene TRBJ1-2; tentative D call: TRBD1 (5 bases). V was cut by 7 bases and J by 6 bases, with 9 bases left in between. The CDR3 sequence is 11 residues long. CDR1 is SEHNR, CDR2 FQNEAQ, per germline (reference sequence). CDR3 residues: CASTGGDGYTF. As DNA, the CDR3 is TGTGCCAGCACCGGGGGGGATGGCTACACCTTC. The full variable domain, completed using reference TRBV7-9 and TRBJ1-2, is DTGVSQNPRHKITKRGQNVTFRCDPISEHNRLYWYRQTLGQGPEFLTYFQNEAQLEKSRLLSDRFSAERPKGSFSTLEIQRTEQGDSAMYLCASTGGDGYTFGSGTRLTVV.

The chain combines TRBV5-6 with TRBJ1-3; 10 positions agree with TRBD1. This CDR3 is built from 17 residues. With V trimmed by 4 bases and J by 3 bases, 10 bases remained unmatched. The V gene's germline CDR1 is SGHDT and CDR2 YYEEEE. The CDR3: CASSEAGTGALGNTIYF. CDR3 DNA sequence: TGTGCCAGCAGCGAAGCCGGGACAGGGGCTCTTGGAAACACCATATATTTT.

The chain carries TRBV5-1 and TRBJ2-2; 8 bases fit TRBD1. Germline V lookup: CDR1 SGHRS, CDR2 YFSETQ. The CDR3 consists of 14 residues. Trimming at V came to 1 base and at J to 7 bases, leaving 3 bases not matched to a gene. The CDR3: CASSLWTGNGELFF. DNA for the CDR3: TGCGCCAGCAGCTTGTGGACAGGGAACGGGGAGCTGTTTTTT.

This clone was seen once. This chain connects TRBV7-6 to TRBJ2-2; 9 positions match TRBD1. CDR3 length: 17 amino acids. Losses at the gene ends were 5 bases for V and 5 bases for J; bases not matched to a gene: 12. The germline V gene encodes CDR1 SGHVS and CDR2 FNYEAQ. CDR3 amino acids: CASSTHPGQGRTGELFF. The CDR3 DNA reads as TGTGCCAGCAGCACGCACCCGGGACAGGGTAGAACCGGGGAGCTGTTTTTT.

The CDR3, as DNA: TGTGCCAGCACCCCCCCGGGGATACAAGAGACCCAGTACTTC. Residues: CASTPPGIQETQYF. V usage is TRBV7-2 and J usage is TRBJ2-5, with a tentative D call TRBD2 (5 bases). There are 14 residues in the CDR3. Trimming left V 7 bases short and J 2 bases short, with 14 bases between. Germline-derived CDR1 and CDR2 are SGHTA and FQGNSA.

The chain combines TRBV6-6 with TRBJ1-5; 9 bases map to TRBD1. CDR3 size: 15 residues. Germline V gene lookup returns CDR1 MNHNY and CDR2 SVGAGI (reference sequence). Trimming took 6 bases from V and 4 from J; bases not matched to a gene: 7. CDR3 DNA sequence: TGTGCCAGCAGCAAAGAACAGGGGGCAAATCAGCCCCAGCATTTT. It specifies CASSKEQGANQPQHF.

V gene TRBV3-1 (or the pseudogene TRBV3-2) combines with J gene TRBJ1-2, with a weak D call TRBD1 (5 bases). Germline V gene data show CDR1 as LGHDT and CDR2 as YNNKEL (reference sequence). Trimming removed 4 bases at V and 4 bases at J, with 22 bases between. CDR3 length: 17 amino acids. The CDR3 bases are TGTGCCAGCAGCCCAAGATCTGCCTTGGGGGGTTCCTATGGCTACACCTTC. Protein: CASSPRSALGGSYGYTF.

Written as DNA, the CDR3 is TGTGCCAGCAGCGCCTCTCCGACATGGCGGGACGAGCAGTACTTC. Translating it yields CASSASPTWRDEQYF. V usage is TRBV7-8 and J usage is TRBJ2-7, with D maybe TRBD2 (5 bases). V gave up 5 bases and J gave up 5 bases, with 19 bases separating them. The CDR3 has 15 residues. Germline CDR1 SGHVS, CDR2 FQNEAQ.

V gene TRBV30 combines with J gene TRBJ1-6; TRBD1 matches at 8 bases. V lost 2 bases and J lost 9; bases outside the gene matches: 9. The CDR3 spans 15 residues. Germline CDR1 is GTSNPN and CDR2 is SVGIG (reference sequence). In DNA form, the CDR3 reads TGTGCCTGGAGTAGCCCTCGGACAGGGATTTCACCCCTCCACTTT. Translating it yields CAWSSPRTGISPLHF. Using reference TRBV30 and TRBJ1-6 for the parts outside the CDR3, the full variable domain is SQTIHQWPATLVQPVGSPLSLECTVEGTSNPNLYWYRQAAGRGLQLLFYSVGIGQISSEVPQNLSASRPQDRQFILSSKKLLLSDSGFYLCAWSSPRTGISPLHFGNGTRLTVT.

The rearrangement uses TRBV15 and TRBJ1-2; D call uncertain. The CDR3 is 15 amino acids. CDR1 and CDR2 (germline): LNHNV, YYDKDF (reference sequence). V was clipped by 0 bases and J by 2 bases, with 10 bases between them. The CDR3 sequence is CATSRDRRQNYGYTF. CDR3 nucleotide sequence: TGTGCCACCAGCAGAGACAGGCGACAAAACTATGGCTACACCTTC.

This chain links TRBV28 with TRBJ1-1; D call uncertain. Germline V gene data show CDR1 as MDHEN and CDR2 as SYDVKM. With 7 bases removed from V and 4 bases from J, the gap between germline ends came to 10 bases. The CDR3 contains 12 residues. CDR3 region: CASTESATEAFF. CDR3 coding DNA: TGTGCCAGCACCGAGTCGGCCACTGAAGCTTTCTTT.

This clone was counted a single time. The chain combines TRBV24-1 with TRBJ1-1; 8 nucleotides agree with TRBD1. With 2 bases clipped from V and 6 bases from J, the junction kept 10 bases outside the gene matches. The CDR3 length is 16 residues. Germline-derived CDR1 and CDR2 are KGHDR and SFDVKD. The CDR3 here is CATSDSKWTGSSEAFF. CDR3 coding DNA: TGTGCCACCAGTGATTCTAAGTGGACAGGGAGCTCTGAAGCTTTCTTT.

The CDR3 sequence is CASSLGVGPHFQPQHF. CDR3 nucleotide sequence: TGTGCCAGCAGCCTAGGGGTGGGACCGCACTTTCAGCCCCAGCATTTT. This rearrangement joins TRBV7-9 to TRBJ1-5; maybe TRBD1 (5 bases). CDR1 SEHNR and CDR2 FQNEAQ come from the germline V gene (reference sequence). V dropped 5 bases and J dropped 6 bases, with 20 bases sitting between them. The length of the CDR3 is 16 residues.

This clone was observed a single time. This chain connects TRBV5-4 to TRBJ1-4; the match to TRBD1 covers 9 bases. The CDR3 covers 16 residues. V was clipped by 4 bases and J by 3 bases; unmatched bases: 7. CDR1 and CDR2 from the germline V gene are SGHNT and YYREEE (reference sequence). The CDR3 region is CASSGDREVSNEKLFF. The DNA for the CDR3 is TGTGCCAGCAGCGGGGACAGGGAGGTGTCTAATGAAAAACTGTTTTTT.

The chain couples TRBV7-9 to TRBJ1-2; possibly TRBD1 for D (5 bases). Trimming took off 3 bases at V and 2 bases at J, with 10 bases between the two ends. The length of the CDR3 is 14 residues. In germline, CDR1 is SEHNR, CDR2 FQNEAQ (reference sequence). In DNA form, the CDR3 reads TGTGCCAGCAGCTTTACAGGTTCGAACTATGGCTACACCTTC. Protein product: CASSFTGSNYGYTF.

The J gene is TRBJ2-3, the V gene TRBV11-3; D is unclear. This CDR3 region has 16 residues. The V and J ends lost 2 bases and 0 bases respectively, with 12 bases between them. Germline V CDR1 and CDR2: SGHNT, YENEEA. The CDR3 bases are TGTGCCAGCAGCTTACGGTTCGGAGCCAGCACAGATACGCAGTATTTT. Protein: CASSLRFGASTDTQYF.

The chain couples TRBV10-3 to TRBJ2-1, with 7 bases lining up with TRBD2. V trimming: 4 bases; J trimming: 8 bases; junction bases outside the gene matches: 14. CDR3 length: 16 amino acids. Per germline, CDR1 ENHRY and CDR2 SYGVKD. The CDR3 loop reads CAISGQLAGSLDEQFF. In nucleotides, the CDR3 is TGTGCCATCAGTGGCCAGTTAGCGGGTAGTTTGGATGAGCAGTTCTTC.

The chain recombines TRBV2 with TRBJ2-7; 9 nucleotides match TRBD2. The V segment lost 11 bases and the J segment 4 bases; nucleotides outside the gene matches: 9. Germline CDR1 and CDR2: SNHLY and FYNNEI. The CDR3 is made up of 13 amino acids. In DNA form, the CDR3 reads TGTGCCGACAGGACTAGCGACGGATACGAGCAGTACTTC. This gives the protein CADRTSDGYEQYF.